This T cell receptor (beta chain) was sequenced in a study of tumor-infiltrating lymphocytes in primary liver carcinoma. Study-level points and caveats: Tumor-adjacent and tumor-blood pairs overlapped less than tumor region pairs did.

Regarding this clonotype: Its target is unknown. One junction end does not reproduce the germline sequence, and a read error may be involved.

Production of TCR beta cDNA used approximately 0.45 ug total RNA together with a constant-region primer. Amplification in three nested multiplex PCR rounds with slightly modified ARM-PCR gave rise to TCR beta libraries. With TRBV1-TRBV30 forward primers and a C-beta reverse primer, the first two PCR rounds were run for 10 cycles each. TCRdb re-derived calls from the multiplex PCR reads in MiXCR, one entry per CDR3 protein. The sample includes 300,000 to 350,000 distinct CDR3 sequences, almost 60% seen only once; the top ten take 17%. Blood RNA originated from unsorted whole blood, with germline DNA additionally extracted. This CDR3 is built from 17 residues. Germline V gene data show CDR1 as SEHNR and CDR2 as FQNEAQ (reference sequence).

This chain connects TRBV7-9 to TRBJ2-1; D not certain. This clonotype was obtained from a woman aged 25 to 39 with primary liver carcinoma and hepatitis B virus infection. The sequenced sample consisted of peripheral blood. This CDR3 is CASSLTLIVGSCNEQFF. CDR3 coding DNA: TGTGCCAGCAGCTTGACCCTCATCGTGGGATCCTGCAATGAGCAGTTCTTC.